These 5 T cell receptor beta chains were sequenced from one sample in a study of T cell responses to AZD1222 COVID-19 vaccine. Profiling relied on immunoSEQ multiplex PCR, and the TCRdb table lists in-frame clones only, not all of them. Found here are fewer than 250,000 clones, 92% of them singletons; the top ten hold approximately 1.4%. Sample: peripheral blood, taken on day 0 of AZD1222 vaccination. These receptors all come from an adult in good health.

This chain uses TRBV7-8 with TRBJ1-5, with a possible D match to TRBD1 (6 bases). Trimming stripped 1 base from V and 7 bases from J, with 17 bases between. This CDR3 comprises 16 residues. Germline CDR1 is SGHVS and CDR2 is FQNEAQ. CDR3 loop: CASSLGSPGVKQPQHF. CDR3 nucleotides: TGTGCCAGCAGCTTAGGTTCCCCAGGGGTGAAACAGCCCCAGCATTTT.

The chain carries TRBV9 and TRBJ2-5, with 8 nucleotides matching TRBD1. CDR1 is SGDLS, CDR2 YYNGEE, per germline. The CDR3 length is 16 residues. V was clipped by 4 bases and J by 5 bases; unmatched bases: 13. This CDR3 is CASSPGPGGWGETQYF. CDR3 in DNA: TGTGCCAGCAGCCCCGGGCCAGGGGGCTGGGGGGAGACCCAGTACTTC.

The chain recombines TRBV7-3 with TRBJ1-3, with D tentatively TRBD1 (5 bases). V gave up 8 bases and J gave up 0 bases, with 17 bases separating them. CDR3 length: 16 amino acids. Germline values: CDR1 SGHTA, CDR2 FQGTGA. CDR3 nucleotide sequence: TGTGCCAGCCCAGACAGAAAGATGAGCTCTGGAAACACCATATATTTT. This codes for CASPDRKMSSGNTIYF.

The chain has TRBV7-9 and TRBJ1-2; possibly TRBD1 for D (5 bases). The CDR3 is 15 amino acids. Trimming left V 4 bases short and J 3 bases short, with 15 bases between. The germline gives CDR1 SEHNR, CDR2 FQNEAQ (reference sequence). CDR3 sequence (DNA): TGTGCCAGCAGCTCTACCAAACAGGTGCACTATGGCTACACCTTC. Translation gives CASSSTKQVHYGYTF.

The chain links TRBV7-2 to TRBJ2-6; D is ambiguous. This CDR3 is built from 15 residues. Germline lookup yields CDR1 SGHTA and CDR2 FQGNSA. V shed 2 bases and J shed 4 bases, with 9 bases lying between them. CDR3 sequence reads: CASSLIRAGANVLTF. The CDR3 nucleotides are TGTGCCAGCAGCTTAATTCGGGCCGGGGCCAACGTCCTGACTTTC.